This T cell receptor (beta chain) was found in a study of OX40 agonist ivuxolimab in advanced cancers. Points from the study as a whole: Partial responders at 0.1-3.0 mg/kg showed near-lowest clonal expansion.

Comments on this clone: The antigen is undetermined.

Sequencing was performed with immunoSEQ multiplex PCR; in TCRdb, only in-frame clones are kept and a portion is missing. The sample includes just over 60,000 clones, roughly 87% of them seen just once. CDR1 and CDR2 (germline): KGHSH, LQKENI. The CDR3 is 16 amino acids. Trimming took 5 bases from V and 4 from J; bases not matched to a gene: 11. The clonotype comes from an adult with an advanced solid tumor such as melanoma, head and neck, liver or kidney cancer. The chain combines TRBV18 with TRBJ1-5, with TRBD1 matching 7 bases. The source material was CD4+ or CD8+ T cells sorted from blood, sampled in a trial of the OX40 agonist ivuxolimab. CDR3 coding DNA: TGTGCCAGCTCATCCTACACGGGACAGACGAATCAGCCCCAGCATTTT. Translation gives CASSSYTGQTNQPQHF.